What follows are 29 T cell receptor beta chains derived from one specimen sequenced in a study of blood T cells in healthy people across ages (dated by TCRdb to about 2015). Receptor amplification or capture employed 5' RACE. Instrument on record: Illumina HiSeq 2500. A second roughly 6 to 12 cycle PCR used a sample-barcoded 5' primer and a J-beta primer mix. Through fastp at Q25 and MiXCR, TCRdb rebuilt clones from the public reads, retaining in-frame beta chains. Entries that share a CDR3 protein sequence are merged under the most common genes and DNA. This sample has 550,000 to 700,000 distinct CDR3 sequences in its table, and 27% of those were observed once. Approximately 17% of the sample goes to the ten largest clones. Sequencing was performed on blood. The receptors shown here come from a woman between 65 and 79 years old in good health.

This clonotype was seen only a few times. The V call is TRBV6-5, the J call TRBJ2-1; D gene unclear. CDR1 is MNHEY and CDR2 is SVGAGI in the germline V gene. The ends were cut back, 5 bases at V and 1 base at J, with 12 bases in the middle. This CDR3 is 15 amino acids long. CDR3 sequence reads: CASSTMVGSYNEQFF. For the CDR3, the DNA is TGTGCCAGCAGTACAATGGTAGGGTCCTACAATGAGCAGTTCTTC.

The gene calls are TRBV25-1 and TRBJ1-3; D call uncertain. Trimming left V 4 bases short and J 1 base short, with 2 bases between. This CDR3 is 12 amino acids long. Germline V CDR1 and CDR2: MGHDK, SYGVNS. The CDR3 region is CASSGSGNTIYF. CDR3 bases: TGTGCCAGCAGTGGATCTGGAAACACCATATATTTT.

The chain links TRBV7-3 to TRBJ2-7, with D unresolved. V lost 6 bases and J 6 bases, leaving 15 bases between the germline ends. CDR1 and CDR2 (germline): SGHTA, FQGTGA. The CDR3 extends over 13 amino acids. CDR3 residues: CASRTSVRAEQYF. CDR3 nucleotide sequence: TGTGCCAGCAGAACAAGTGTCCGGGCCGAGCAGTACTTC.

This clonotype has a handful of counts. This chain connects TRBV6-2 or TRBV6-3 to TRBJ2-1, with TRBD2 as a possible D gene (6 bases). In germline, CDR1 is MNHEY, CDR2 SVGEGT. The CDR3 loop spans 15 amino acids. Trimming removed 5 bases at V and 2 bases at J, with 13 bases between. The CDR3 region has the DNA TGTGCCAGCAGTCCGGGACGGGGGACCTACAATGAGCAGTTCTTC. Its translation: CASSPGRGTYNEQFF.

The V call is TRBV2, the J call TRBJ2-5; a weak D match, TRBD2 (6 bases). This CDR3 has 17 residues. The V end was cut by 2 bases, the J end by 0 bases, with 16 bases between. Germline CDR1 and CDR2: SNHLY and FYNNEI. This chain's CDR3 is CASSETSSPYDQETQYF. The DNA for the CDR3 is TGTGCCAGCAGTGAAACTAGCTCCCCGTATGACCAAGAGACCCAGTACTTC.

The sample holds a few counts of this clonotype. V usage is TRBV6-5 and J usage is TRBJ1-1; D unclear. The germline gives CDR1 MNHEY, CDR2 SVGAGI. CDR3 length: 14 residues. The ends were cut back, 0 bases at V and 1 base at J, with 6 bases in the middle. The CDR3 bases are TGTGCCAGCAGTTACTCTCTACCGAACACTGAAGCTTTCTTT. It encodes CASSYSLPNTEAFF.

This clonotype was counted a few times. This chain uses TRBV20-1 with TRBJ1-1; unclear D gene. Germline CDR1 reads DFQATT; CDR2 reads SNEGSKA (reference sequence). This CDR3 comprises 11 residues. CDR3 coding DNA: TGCAGGGCCCTCCTCGGGACTGAAGCTTTCTTT. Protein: CRALLGTEAFF.

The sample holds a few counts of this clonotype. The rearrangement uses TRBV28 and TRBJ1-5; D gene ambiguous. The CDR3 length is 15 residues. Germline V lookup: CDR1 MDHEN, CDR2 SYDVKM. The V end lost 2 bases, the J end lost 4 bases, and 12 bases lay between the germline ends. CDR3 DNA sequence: TGTGCCAGCAGTTTAGGTGGCAGGCAAAATCAGCCCCAGCATTTT. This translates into CASSLGGRQNQPQHF.

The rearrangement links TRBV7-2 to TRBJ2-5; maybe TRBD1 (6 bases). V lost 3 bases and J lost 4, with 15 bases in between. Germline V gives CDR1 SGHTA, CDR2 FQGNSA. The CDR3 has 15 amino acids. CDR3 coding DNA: TGTGCCAGCAGCTTCGCGCAGGGGATGGGAGAGACCCAGTACTTC. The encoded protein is CASSFAQGMGETQYF.

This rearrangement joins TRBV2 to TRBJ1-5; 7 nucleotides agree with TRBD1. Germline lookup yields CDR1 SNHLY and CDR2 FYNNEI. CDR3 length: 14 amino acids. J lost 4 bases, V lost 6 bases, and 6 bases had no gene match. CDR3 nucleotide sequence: TGTGCCAGCAGCGCGGGACAGTCTAATCAGCCCCAGCATTTT. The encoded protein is CASSAGQSNQPQHF.

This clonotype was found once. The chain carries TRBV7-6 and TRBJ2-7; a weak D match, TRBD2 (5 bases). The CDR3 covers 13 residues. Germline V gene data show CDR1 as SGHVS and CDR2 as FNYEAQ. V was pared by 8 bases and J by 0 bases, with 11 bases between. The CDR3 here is CASSPGNSYEQYF. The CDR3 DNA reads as TGTGCCAGCTCCCCGGGAAACTCCTACGAGCAGTACTTC.

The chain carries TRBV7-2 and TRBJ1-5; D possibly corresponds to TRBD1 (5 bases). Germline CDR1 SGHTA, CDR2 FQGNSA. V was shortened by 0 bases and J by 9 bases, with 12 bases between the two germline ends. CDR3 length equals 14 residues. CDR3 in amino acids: CASSLAGEARPQHF. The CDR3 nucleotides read TGTGCCAGCAGCTTAGCGGGGGAGGCCCGGCCCCAGCATTTT.

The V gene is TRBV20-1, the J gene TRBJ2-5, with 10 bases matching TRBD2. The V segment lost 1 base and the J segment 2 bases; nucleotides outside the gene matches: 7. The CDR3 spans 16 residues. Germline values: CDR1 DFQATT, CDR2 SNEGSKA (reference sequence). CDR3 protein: CSARGLLAGGQETQYF. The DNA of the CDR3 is TGCAGTGCTAGAGGGTTGTTAGCGGGGGGTCAAGAGACCCAGTACTTC.

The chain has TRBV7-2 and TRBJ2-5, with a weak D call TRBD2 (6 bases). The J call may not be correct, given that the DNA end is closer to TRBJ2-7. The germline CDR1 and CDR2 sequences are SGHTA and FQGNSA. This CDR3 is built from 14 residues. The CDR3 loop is CASSLLAGPYEQYF. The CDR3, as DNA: TGTGCCAGCAGCTTACTGGCGGGGCCCTACGAGCAGTACTTC.

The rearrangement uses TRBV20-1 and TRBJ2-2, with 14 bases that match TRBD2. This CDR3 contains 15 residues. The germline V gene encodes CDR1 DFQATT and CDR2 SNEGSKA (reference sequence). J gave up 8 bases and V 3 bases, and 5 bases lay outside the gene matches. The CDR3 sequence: CSARTSGGAIGELFF. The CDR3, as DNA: TGCAGTGCTAGGACTAGCGGGGGGGCTATAGGGGAGCTGTTTTTT.

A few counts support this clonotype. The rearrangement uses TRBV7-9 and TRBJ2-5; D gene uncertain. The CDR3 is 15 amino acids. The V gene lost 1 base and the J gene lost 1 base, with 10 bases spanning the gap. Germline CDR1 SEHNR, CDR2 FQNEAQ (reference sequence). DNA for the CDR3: TGTGCCAGCAGCTTAGTTCCCGGCAGCCAAGAGACCCAGTACTTC. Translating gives CASSLVPGSQETQYF.

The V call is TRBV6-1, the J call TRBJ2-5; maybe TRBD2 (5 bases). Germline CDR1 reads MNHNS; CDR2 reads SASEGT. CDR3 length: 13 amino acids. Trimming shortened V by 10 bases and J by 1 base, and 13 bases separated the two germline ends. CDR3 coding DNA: TGTGCCAACAGCGCGGGTCCCCAAGAGACCCAGTACTTC. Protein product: CANSAGPQETQYF.

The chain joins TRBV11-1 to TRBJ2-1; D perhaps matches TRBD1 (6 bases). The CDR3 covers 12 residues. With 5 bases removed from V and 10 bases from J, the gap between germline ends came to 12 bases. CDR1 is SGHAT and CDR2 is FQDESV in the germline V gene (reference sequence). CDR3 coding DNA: TGTGCCAGCAGCATCAACAGGGACGAGCAGTTCTTC. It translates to CASSINRDEQFF.

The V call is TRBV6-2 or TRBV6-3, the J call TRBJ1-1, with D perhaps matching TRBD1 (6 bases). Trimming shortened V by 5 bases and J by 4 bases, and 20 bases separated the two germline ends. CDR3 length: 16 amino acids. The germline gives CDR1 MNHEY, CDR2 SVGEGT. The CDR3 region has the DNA TGTGCCAGCAGTGGACCCACAGGGATCGGAGGCACTGAAGCTTTCTTT. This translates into CASSGPTGIGGTEAFF.

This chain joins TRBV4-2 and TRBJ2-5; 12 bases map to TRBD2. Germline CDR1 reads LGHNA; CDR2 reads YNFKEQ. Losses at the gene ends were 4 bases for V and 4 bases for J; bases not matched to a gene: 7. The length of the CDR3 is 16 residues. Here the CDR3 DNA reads TGTGCCAGCAGCCCCAAGACTAGCGGGGGTTCAGAGACCCAGTACTTC. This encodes CASSPKTSGGSETQYF.

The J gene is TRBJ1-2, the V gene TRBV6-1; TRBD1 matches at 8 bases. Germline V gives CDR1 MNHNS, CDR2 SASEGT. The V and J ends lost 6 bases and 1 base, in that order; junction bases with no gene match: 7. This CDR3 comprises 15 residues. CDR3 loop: CASRRQGSGNYGYTF. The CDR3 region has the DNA TGTGCCAGCAGAAGACAGGGGAGCGGTAACTATGGCTACACCTTC.

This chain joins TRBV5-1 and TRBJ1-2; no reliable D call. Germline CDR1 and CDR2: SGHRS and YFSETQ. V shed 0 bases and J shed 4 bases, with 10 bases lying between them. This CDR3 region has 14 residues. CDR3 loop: CASSLVRWPYGYTF. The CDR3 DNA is TGCGCCAGCAGCTTGGTGCGGTGGCCCTATGGCTACACCTTC.

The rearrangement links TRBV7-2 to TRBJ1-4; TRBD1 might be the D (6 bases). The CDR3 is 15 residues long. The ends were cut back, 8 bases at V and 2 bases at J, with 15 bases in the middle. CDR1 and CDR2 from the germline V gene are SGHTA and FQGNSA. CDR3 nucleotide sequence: TGTGCCAGCTGCATCAGGGGTGCTACTAATGAAAAACTGTTTTTT. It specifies CASCIRGATNEKLFF.

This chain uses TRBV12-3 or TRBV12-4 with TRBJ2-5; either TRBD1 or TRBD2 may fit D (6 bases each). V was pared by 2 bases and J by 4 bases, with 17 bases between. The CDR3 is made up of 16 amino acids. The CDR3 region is CASSLSYRGRGETQYF. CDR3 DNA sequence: TGTGCCAGCAGTTTATCATATCGGGGGCGTGGAGAGACCCAGTACTTC.

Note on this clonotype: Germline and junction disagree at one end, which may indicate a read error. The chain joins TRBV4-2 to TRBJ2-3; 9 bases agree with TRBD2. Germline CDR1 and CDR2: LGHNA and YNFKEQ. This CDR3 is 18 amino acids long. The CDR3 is CASSQDGGGAGSTDAQYF. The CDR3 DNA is TGTGCCAGCAGCCAAGATGGCGGGGGGGCGGGTAGCACAGATGCGCAGTATTTT.

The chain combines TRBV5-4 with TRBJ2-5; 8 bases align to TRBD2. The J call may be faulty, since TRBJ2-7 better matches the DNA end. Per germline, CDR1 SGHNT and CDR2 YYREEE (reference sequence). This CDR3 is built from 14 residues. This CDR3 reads CASSSGLESYEQYF. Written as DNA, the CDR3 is TGTGCCAGCAGCTCGGGACTAGAGTCCTACGAGCAGTACTTC.

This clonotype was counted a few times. The chain's CDR3 is CASNLGGPDGETQYF. The DNA for the CDR3 is TGTGCCAGCAACCTAGGGGGACCCGATGGAGAGACCCAGTACTTC. This sequence joins TRBV25-1 and TRBJ2-5, with D possibly being TRBD1 (6 bases). Germline V gene lookup returns CDR1 MGHDK and CDR2 SYGVNS. V was shortened by 7 bases and J by 4 bases, with 19 bases between the two germline ends. CDR3 length: 15 residues.

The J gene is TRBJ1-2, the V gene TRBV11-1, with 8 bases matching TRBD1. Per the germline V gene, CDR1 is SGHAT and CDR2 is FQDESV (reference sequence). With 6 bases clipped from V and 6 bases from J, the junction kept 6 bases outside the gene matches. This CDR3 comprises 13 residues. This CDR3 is CASSRDRGDGYTF. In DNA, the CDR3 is TGTGCCAGCAGTCGAGACAGGGGCGATGGCTACACCTTC. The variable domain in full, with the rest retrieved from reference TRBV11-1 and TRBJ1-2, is EAEVAQSPRYKITEKSQAVAFWCDPISGHATLYWYRQILGQGPELLVQFQDESVVDDSQLPKDRFSAERLKGVDSTLKIQPAELGDSAMYLCASSRDRGDGYTFGSGTRLTVV.

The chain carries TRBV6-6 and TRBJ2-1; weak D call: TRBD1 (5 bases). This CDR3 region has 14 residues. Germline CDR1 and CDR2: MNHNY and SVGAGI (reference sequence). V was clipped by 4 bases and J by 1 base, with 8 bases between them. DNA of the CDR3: TGTGCCAGCAGTTCGGCAGGGTCCTACAATGAGCAGTTCTTC. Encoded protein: CASSSAGSYNEQFF.